Listed here are 6 T cell receptor beta chains from one sample, sequenced in a study of cytomegalovirus exposure and HLA in healthy donors. Method: immunoSEQ multiplex PCR; TCRdb's copy keeps in-frame clones and lacks some. The repertoire holds 130,000 or so clones, with nearly 90% as singletons. Material for sequencing was PBMCs. These receptors were taken from a man aged 25-45 years in good health and CMV-seronegative.

The J gene is TRBJ2-3, the V gene TRBV11-3; 8 bases line up with TRBD1. Per germline, CDR1 SGHNT and CDR2 YENEEA. Losses at the gene ends were 5 bases for V and 6 bases for J; bases not matched to a gene: 13. This CDR3 is built from 16 residues. The CDR3 DNA is TGTGCCAGCAGCCCCCGGGGGACAGGAGGGAGGGATACGCAGTATTTT. This sequence encodes CASSPRGTGGRDTQYF. Variable domain in full (rest from reference TRBV11-3 and TRBJ2-3): EAGVVQSPRYKIIEKKQPVAFWCNPISGHNTLYWYLQNLGQGPELLIRYENEEAVDDSQLPKDRFSAERLKGVDSTLKIQPAELGDSAVYLCASSPRGTGGRDTQYFGPGTRLTVL.

The CDR3, as DNA: TGTGCCAGCAGCTCGCCCCGGACAGTCGATGGCTACACCTTC. Its translation: CASSSPRTVDGYTF. The chain is built from TRBV5-6 and TRBJ1-2, with D maybe TRBD1 (6 bases). Per the germline V gene, CDR1 is SGHDT and CDR2 is YYEEEE. The CDR3 is 14 amino acids. Trimming took 3 bases from V and 6 from J, leaving 15 bases between them.

This rearrangement joins TRBV29-1 to TRBJ2-3; 12 positions agree with TRBD2. The germline CDR1 and CDR2 sequences are SQVTM and ANQGSEA. The CDR3 extends over 15 amino acids. J gave up 3 bases and V 5 bases, and 6 bases lay outside the gene matches. CDR3 protein: CSVRALAGGTDTQYF. Here the CDR3 DNA reads TGCAGCGTTAGGGCACTAGCGGGGGGTACAGATACGCAGTATTTT.

This chain links TRBV9 with TRBJ2-1; 8 nucleotides agree with TRBD2. CDR1 SGDLS and CDR2 YYNGEE come from the germline V gene. This CDR3 spans 18 amino acids. V lost 0 bases and J lost 3; bases outside the gene matches: 11. The CDR3 spells CASSVAPGGGLVYNEQFF. The CDR3 DNA is TGTGCCAGCAGCGTAGCACCCGGGGGGGGCTTAGTCTACAATGAGCAGTTCTTC.

The chain is built from TRBV11-2 and TRBJ2-7, with D possibly being TRBD2 (5 bases). This CDR3 is 16 amino acids long. Germline-derived CDR1 and CDR2 are SGHAT and FQNNGV. V was shortened by 2 bases and J by 9 bases, with 23 bases between the two germline ends. CDR3 region: CASSLKWAKRGFGQYF. The CDR3 nucleotides read TGTGCCAGCAGCTTAAAGTGGGCGAAACGGGGTTTCGGGCAGTACTTC.

The rearrangement uses TRBV27 and TRBJ1-5; D may be TRBD1 (6 bases). This CDR3 is 15 amino acids long. Between the trimmed V and J ends, which lost 2 bases and 5 bases, there was a span of 13 bases. Per germline, CDR1 MNHEY and CDR2 SMNVEV (reference sequence). The DNA of the CDR3 is TGTGCCAGCAGTTTACTTGCCAGGGGCGATCAGCCCCAGCATTTT. This translates into CASSLLARGDQPQHF.